Following are 13 T cell receptor beta chains from one sample sequenced in a study of blood T cell repertoires in COVID-19. Profiled with immunoSEQ multiplex PCR; TCRdb holds only in-frame clones, not every one. This sample has 40,000 or so clones, with 92% found just once. The sample consisted of peripheral blood. These receptors came from a human donor in a cohort sampled during active COVID-19.

This sequence joins TRBV11-2 and TRBJ2-3, with TRBD1 as a possible D gene (6 bases). Germline CDR1 is SGHAT and CDR2 is FQNNGV. The V end lost 5 bases, the J end lost 5 bases, and 14 bases lay between the germline ends. The length of the CDR3 is 14 residues. CDR3 DNA: TGTGCCAGCAGCCTATGGGGGCAGGGAGATACGCAGTATTTT. Translation: CASSLWGQGDTQYF. The variable domain in full, completed from reference TRBV11-2 and TRBJ2-3, reads EAGVAQSPRYKIIEKRQSVAFWCNPISGHATLYWYQQILGQGPKLLIQFQNNGVVDDSQLPKDRFSAERLKGVDSTLKIQPAKLEDSAVYLCASSLWGQGDTQYFGPGTRLTVL.

The V and J genes are TRBV5-5 and TRBJ2-7, with a tentative D call TRBD1 (6 bases). Germline CDR1 SGHKS, CDR2 YYEKEE (reference sequence). V lost 0 bases to trimming and J lost 2 bases, with 12 bases between them. This CDR3 comprises 15 residues. Written as DNA, the CDR3 is TGTGCCAGCAGCTTGGAAGGACAGCTAACCTACGAGCAGTACTTC. Its translation is CASSLEGQLTYEQYF. Together with reference TRBV5-5 and TRBJ2-7, the CDR3 gives the full variable domain: DAGVTQSPTHLIKTRGQQVTLRCSPISGHKSVSWYQQVLGQGPQFIFQYYEKEERGRGNFPDRFSARQFPNYSSELNVNALLLGDSALYLCASSLEGQLTYEQYFGPGTRLTVT.

To note about this clone: This same CDR3 is encoded by further DNA sequences in the sample. The V gene is TRBV4-1, the J gene TRBJ1-5, with D possibly TRBD1 on 5 matching bases. This CDR3 comprises 16 residues. Germline V gene sequence: CDR1 MGHRA, CDR2 YSYEKL. V lost 4 bases, J lost 1 base, and 14 bases lay in between. CDR3 DNA: TGCGCCAGCAGCCCTGCACAGGTAGTGAGCAATCAGCCCCAGCATTTT. This codes for CASSPAQVVSNQPQHF.

The chain employs TRBV27 and TRBJ2-1; TRBD2 aligns across 9 bases. The V and J ends lost 3 bases and 4 bases, in that order; junction bases with no gene match: 4. Germline V gene lookup returns CDR1 MNHEY and CDR2 SMNVEV (reference sequence). The CDR3 sequence is 15 residues long. The CDR3 protein is CASSFSGRAYNEQFF. The CDR3 nucleotides are TGTGCCAGCAGTTTTAGCGGGAGAGCGTACAATGAGCAGTTCTTC.

The chain couples TRBV18 to TRBJ1-1, with 7 bases lining up with TRBD1. The V segment lost 4 bases and the J segment 4 bases; nucleotides outside the gene matches: 6. The CDR3 is made up of 14 amino acids. Germline CDR1 is KGHSH and CDR2 is LQKENI. In DNA, the CDR3 is TGTGCCAGCTCACTTACAGGGGTCGTCACTGAAGCTTTCTTT. It translates to CASSLTGVVTEAFF.

In its sample, this clone was seen once. The chain combines TRBV5-1 with TRBJ1-1; D unresolved. Per the germline V gene, CDR1 is SGHRS and CDR2 is YFSETQ. The CDR3 spans 14 residues. V gave up 2 bases and J gave up 1 base, with 9 bases separating them. This chain's CDR3 is CASSLDPGNTEAFF. The DNA for the CDR3 is TGCGCCAGCAGCTTAGACCCGGGGAACACTGAAGCTTTCTTT.

This chain links TRBV5-1 with TRBJ1-1, with 10 bases that match TRBD1. The CDR3 runs 15 residues. Germline lookup yields CDR1 SGHRS and CDR2 YFSETQ. With V trimmed by 3 bases and J by 1 base, 3 bases remained unmatched. This CDR3 reads CASSWGTGENTEAFF. CDR3 in DNA: TGCGCCAGCAGCTGGGGGACAGGGGAGAACACTGAAGCTTTCTTT.

The chain recombines TRBV7-6 with TRBJ2-2, with D possibly matching TRBD2 (5 bases). The CDR3 totals 13 residues. Deletions cut 3 bases from V and 5 bases from J, with 7 bases between. CDR1 is SGHVS, CDR2 FNYEAQ, per germline. The CDR3 loop is CASSFPGTGELFF. The CDR3 DNA follows: TGTGCCAGCAGCTTCCCGGGAACCGGGGAGCTGTTTTTT.

This chain connects TRBV11-2 to TRBJ2-2; TRBD2 matches 7 bases. Trimming took 9 bases from V and 6 from J; bases not matched to a gene: 4. CDR3 length equals 12 residues. Germline lookup yields CDR1 SGHAT and CDR2 FQNNGV. The CDR3 nucleotides read TGTGCCAGTCAGGGAGGGGCCGGGGAGCTGTTTTTT. It specifies CASQGGAGELFF.

The rearrangement joins TRBV7-2 to TRBJ2-7; 9 bases agree with TRBD2. V trimming: 5 bases; J trimming: 5 bases; junction bases outside the gene matches: 13. Germline assignment: CDR1 SGHTA and CDR2 FQGNSA. The CDR3 covers 16 residues. The CDR3 spells CASSLRPVSGGNEQYF. CDR3 bases: TGTGCCAGCAGCCTACGCCCCGTCAGCGGGGGGAACGAGCAGTACTTC.

This clone was recorded only once. The V and J genes are TRBV6-6 and TRBJ2-5, with TRBD2 matching 9 bases. In germline, CDR1 is MNHNY, CDR2 SVGAGI (reference sequence). V trimming: 7 bases; J trimming: 2 bases; junction bases outside the gene matches: 5. The CDR3 is 14 residues long. CDR3 sequence reads: CASNQAGGQETQYF. CDR3 nucleotide sequence: TGTGCCAGCAATCAAGCGGGGGGACAAGAGACCCAGTACTTC.

The chain carries TRBV10-3 and TRBJ2-1, with D perhaps matching TRBD1 (6 bases). CDR1 and CDR2 from the germline V gene are ENHRY and SYGVKD. The CDR3 totals 13 residues. Trimming shortened V by 11 bases and J by 8 bases, and 19 bases separated the two germline ends. The CDR3 spells CASRGNRVDEQFF. CDR3 bases: TGTGCCTCAAGAGGGAACAGGGTCGATGAGCAGTTCTTC.

CDR3 coding DNA: TGTGCCATCAGTGCGCAGGGGGCCTACGAGCAGTACTTC. Amino acids: CAISAQGAYEQYF. The rearrangement links TRBV10-3 to TRBJ2-7; 7 bases align to TRBD1. Germline CDR1 and CDR2: ENHRY and SYGVKD. J was trimmed by 2 bases and V by 4 bases; bases with no gene match: 2. The CDR3 covers 13 residues.